These 23 T cell receptor beta chains originate from one sample sequenced in a study of blood T cell repertoires in COVID-19. Sequencing used immunoSEQ multiplex PCR; TCRdb keeps in-frame clones, though not all of them. The sample has 200,000 to 250,000 clones, approximately 84% seen once. Sequencing was performed on peripheral blood. The receptor set was obtained from a woman older than 75 with acute or convalescent COVID-19.

This rearrangement joins TRBV27 to TRBJ1-2; 9 bases are a match to TRBD1. Germline V gives CDR1 MNHEY, CDR2 SMNVEV (reference sequence). V was clipped by 5 bases and J by 8 bases; unmatched bases: 15. The CDR3 has 16 amino acids. In DNA, the CDR3 is TGTGCCAGCAGTCCCGCCCCCGGGACAGGGTGGGGAGGCTACACCTTC. Translating it yields CASSPAPGTGWGGYTF.

The chain has TRBV28 and TRBJ1-3; 7 bases match TRBD1. V shed 6 bases, J shed 3 bases, and the junction held 5 bases outside the gene matches. Germline CDR1 is MDHEN and CDR2 is SYDVKM. This CDR3 comprises 14 residues. In nucleotides, the CDR3 is TGTGCCAGCAGCCGGGGACAGTTTGGAAACACCATATATTTT. Amino acids: CASSRGQFGNTIYF. Full variable domain (rest looked up from reference TRBV28 and TRBJ1-3): DVKVTQSSRYLVKRTGEKVFLECVQDMDHENMFWYRQDPGLGLRLIYFSYDVKMKEKGDIPEGYSVSREKKERFSLILESASTNQTSMYLCASSRGQFGNTIYFGEGSWLTVV.

The chain links TRBV6-1 to TRBJ2-1; 12 bases match TRBD2. Germline-derived CDR1 and CDR2 are MNHNS and SASEGT. V gave up 2 bases and J gave up 7 bases; unmatched junction bases: 3. The CDR3 is made up of 15 amino acids. In DNA, the CDR3 is TGTGCCAGCAGTGAACTAGCGGGGGGGCCAAATGAGCAGTTCTTC. It is translated as CASSELAGGPNEQFF.

V usage is TRBV4-2 and J usage is TRBJ2-7; perhaps TRBD2 as D (6 bases). This CDR3 is 15 amino acids long. Per the germline V gene, CDR1 is LGHNA and CDR2 is YNFKEQ. Trimming took off 0 bases at V and 3 bases at J, with 12 bases between the two ends. Written as DNA, the CDR3 is TGTGCCAGCAGCCAAGATGGAGGGGTGGTCTACGAGCAGTACTTC. Translation: CASSQDGGVVYEQYF.

The V call is TRBV3-1 (or the pseudogene TRBV3-2), the J call TRBJ1-5; D perhaps matches TRBD1 (6 bases). The CDR3 extends over 14 amino acids. Germline-derived CDR1 and CDR2 are LGHDT and YNNKEL (reference sequence). The V gene lost 4 bases and the J gene lost 4 bases, with 11 bases spanning the gap. The CDR3 spells CASSRGTSNQPQHF. Written as DNA, the CDR3 is TGTGCCAGCAGCCGGGGGACAAGTAATCAGCCCCAGCATTTT.

This clone was observed a handful of times. The J gene is TRBJ1-2, the V gene TRBV7-2; the match to TRBD1 covers 8 bases. J was trimmed by 2 bases and V by 5 bases; bases with no gene match: 4. Germline V lookup: CDR1 SGHTA, CDR2 FQGNSA. The length of the CDR3 is 14 residues. CDR3 nucleotides: TGTGCCAGCAGCACACAGGGGGTGAACTATGGCTACACCTTC. It is translated as CASSTQGVNYGYTF.

The chain couples TRBV6-2 or TRBV6-3 to TRBJ1-1; D may be TRBD1 (5 bases). V was clipped by 2 bases and J by 5 bases, with 12 bases between them. Germline CDR1 reads MNHEY; CDR2 reads SVGEGT. This CDR3 comprises 14 residues. CDR3 sequence reads: CASSYGRGNTEAFF. The CDR3 bases are TGTGCCAGCAGTTACGGGCGGGGGAATACTGAAGCTTTCTTT.

The chain recombines TRBV10-2 with TRBJ1-5, with 10 bases fitting TRBD1. Trimming took 6 bases from V and 10 from J; bases not matched to a gene: 6. The CDR3 has 13 residues. CDR1 WSHSY and CDR2 SAAADI come from the germline V gene. Here the CDR3 DNA reads TGCGCCAGCAGGGACAGGGGGGAATCACCCCAGCATTTT. Translated: CASRDRGESPQHF.

J is TRBJ2-2 and V is TRBV4-3; no definite D call. V was cut by 1 base and J by 0 bases, with 6 bases left in between. The CDR3 loop spans 15 amino acids. Germline CDR1 is LGHNA and CDR2 is YSLEER. DNA of the CDR3: TGCGCCAGCAGCCAAGGGCGGTCGAACACCGGGGAGCTGTTTTTT. Translation: CASSQGRSNTGELFF.

DNA for the CDR3: TGTGCCAGCTCATCGGACATACTAGCGGGAGAGACCCAGTACTTC. Protein sequence: CASSSDILAGETQYF. The chain couples TRBV18 to TRBJ2-5, with 9 nucleotides matching TRBD2. The V gene's germline CDR1 is KGHSH and CDR2 LQKENI. The CDR3 sequence is 15 residues long. Trimming at V came to 5 bases and at J to 4 bases, leaving 8 bases not matched to a gene. Complete variable domain (other parts from reference TRBV18 and TRBJ2-5): NAGVMQNPRHLVRRRGQEARLRCSPMKGHSHVYWYRQLPEEGLKFMVYLQKENIIDESGMPKERFSAEFPKEGPSILRIQQVVRGDSAAYFCASSSDILAGETQYFGPGTRLLVL.

The chain links TRBV4-1 to TRBJ2-7; 7 bases line up with TRBD1. Germline V gene data show CDR1 as MGHRA and CDR2 as YSYEKL. This CDR3 contains 14 residues. The V segment lost 5 bases and the J segment 0 bases; nucleotides outside the gene matches: 4. The CDR3 DNA reads TGCGCCAGCAGCTCCCGGACAGGCTCCTACGAGCAGTACTTC. Translated: CASSSRTGSYEQYF.

The V gene is TRBV18, the J gene TRBJ1-5; 8 bases fit TRBD1. V dropped 5 bases and J dropped 3; count of bases not matched to a gene: 9. There are 16 residues in the CDR3. Per germline, CDR1 KGHSH and CDR2 LQKENI. The DNA of the CDR3 is TGTGCCAGCTCATCATCAGGGACAGGAGACAATCAGCCCCAGCATTTT. It yields the protein CASSSSGTGDNQPQHF.

The V and J genes are TRBV4-2 and TRBJ1-5; 7 nucleotides match TRBD1. J was trimmed by 1 base and V by 1 base; bases with no gene match: 7. There are 17 residues in the CDR3. Germline loops: CDR1 LGHNA, CDR2 YNFKEQ. CDR3 nucleotide sequence: TGTGCCAGCAGCCAAGGTCCCGGGACAGACAGCAATCAGCCCCAGCATTTT. Translated: CASSQGPGTDSNQPQHF.

The table lists this clone with a count of one. The chain has TRBV6-5 and TRBJ2-2, with D maybe TRBD1 (5 bases). The CDR3 is 15 residues long. V gave up 7 bases and J gave up 1 base, with 13 bases separating them. The germline CDR1 and CDR2 sequences are MNHEY and SVGAGI. The CDR3 spells CASTQPTGNTGELFF. CDR3 DNA: TGTGCCAGCACCCAACCAACAGGGAACACCGGGGAGCTGTTTTTT.

J is TRBJ1-2 and V is TRBV29-1; the D gene is possibly TRBD1 (6 bases). Per the germline V gene, CDR1 is SQVTM and CDR2 is ANQGSEA. The V gene lost 4 bases and the J gene lost 3 bases, with 15 bases spanning the gap. This CDR3 spans 14 amino acids. The CDR3 region is CSVGSGGSDYGYTF. The DNA for the CDR3 is TGCAGCGTTGGGAGCGGGGGCTCGGACTATGGCTACACCTTC.

The V call is TRBV6-6, the J call TRBJ2-1; D possibly corresponds to TRBD2 (5 bases). The CDR3 has 15 residues. Germline assignment: CDR1 MNHNY and CDR2 SVGAGI (reference sequence). Deletions cut 2 bases from V and 9 bases from J, with 17 bases between. The CDR3 DNA sequence: TGTGCCAGCAGTTACAATAGCCCCGCGGCGGGTGAGCAGTTCTTC. Protein product: CASSYNSPAAGEQFF.

The V gene is TRBV7-3, the J gene TRBJ1-2, with D perhaps matching TRBD1 (5 bases). Germline V gene sequence: CDR1 SGHTA, CDR2 FQGTGA. V dropped 5 bases and J dropped 4 bases, with 11 bases sitting between them. The CDR3 runs to 13 residues. This CDR3 reads CASSHRGGYGYTF. The CDR3 DNA reads TGTGCCAGCAGCCATCGGGGGGGCTATGGCTACACCTTC.

CDR3 region: CASNLREDTQYF. The CDR3 nucleotides read TGTGCTAGCAATCTGCGGGAAGATACGCAGTATTTT. The rearrangement links TRBV12-5 to TRBJ2-3, with a possible D match to TRBD2 (6 bases). The ends were cut back, 9 bases at V and 5 bases at J, with 12 bases in the middle. Germline V lookup: CDR1 LGHNT, CDR2 FRNRAP. The CDR3 length is 12 residues.

This clone was observed a few times. In DNA form, the CDR3 reads TGTGCCAGCGGACAGAACTATAATTCACCCCTCCACTTT. Translating gives CASGQNYNSPLHF. The gene calls are TRBV12-3 or TRBV12-4 and TRBJ1-6; D is possibly TRBD1 (6 bases). The CDR3 has 13 amino acids. Trimming stripped 8 bases from V and 3 bases from J, with 8 bases between.

V gene TRBV5-1 combines with J gene TRBJ2-1, with TRBD2 matching over 10 bases. Germline V CDR1 and CDR2: SGHRS, YFSETQ. The CDR3 covers 18 residues. The ends lost 0 bases at V and 6 bases at J; junction bases unmatched: 12. Here the CDR3 DNA reads TGCGCCAGCAGCTTGGGCCAAGCGGGGGGGCGAGTCTCCAATGAGCAGTTCTTC. Its translation: CASSLGQAGGRVSNEQFF.

With regard to this clone: A much larger clone sits a single nucleotide away, making a read error possible. CDR3 sequence: CASSLQDNQPQHF. In DNA, the CDR3 is TGTGCCAGCAGTTTACAGGACAATCAGCCCCAGCATTTT. The chain employs TRBV28 and TRBJ1-5; D is unresolved. The CDR3 consists of 13 residues. Germline values: CDR1 MDHEN, CDR2 SYDVKM. V gave up 2 bases and J gave up 3 bases, with 5 bases separating them. Together with reference TRBV28 and TRBJ1-5, the CDR3 gives the full variable domain: DVKVTQSSRYLVKRTGEKVFLECVQDMDHENMFWYRQDPGLGLRLIYFSYDVKMKEKGDIPEGYSVSREKKERFSLILESASTNQTSMYLCASSLQDNQPQHFGDGTRLSIL.

The chain carries TRBV6-2 or TRBV6-3 and TRBJ2-3; 8 bases are a match to TRBD2. The CDR3 loop spans 17 amino acids. The germline gives CDR1 MNHEY, CDR2 SVGEGT. The J segment lost 2 bases and the V segment lost 5 bases, leaving 12 bases of the junction unmatched. The CDR3 DNA reads TGTGCCAGCAGTACCCCCAGCGGGGGAGGGACCACAGATACGCAGTATTTT. It specifies CASSTPSGGGTTDTQYF.

This sequence joins TRBV7-9 and TRBJ1-4; 7 positions match TRBD1. With V trimmed by 4 bases and J by 5 bases, 7 bases remained unmatched. This CDR3 region has 15 residues. Germline V lookup: CDR1 SEHNR, CDR2 FQNEAQ (reference sequence). The CDR3 spells CASSSWDSENEKLFF. The CDR3 bases are TGTGCCAGCAGCTCATGGGACAGCGAAAATGAAAAACTGTTTTTT.